This T cell receptor (beta chain) stems from a study of blood T cell repertoires in COVID-19. Whole-study context: Whether acute or convalescent, the COVID-19 samples came from the United States, Italy and Spain. Sources were T cells, B-cell-depleted T cells, or PBMCs; the material itself was cDNA or gDNA.

Germline-derived CDR1 and CDR2 are SGHRS and YFSETQ. The CDR3 is made up of 15 amino acids. V shed 3 bases and J shed 9 bases, with 16 bases lying between them. This clone came up a few times. The authors' processing: Reference gene primer amplification gave estimated nucleated cell counts. The repertoire was sequenced with immunoSEQ multiplex PCR; TCRdb's copy has only in-frame clones and lacks some. V and J calls and clone size are as listed in that table; D and trimming were resolved from the DNA. The table records over 85,000 clones, 85% to 90% of them present only once. V is TRBV5-1 and J is TRBJ1-6; D gene unclear. The receptor was derived from a woman aged 80 or over with active COVID-19. Specimen: peripheral blood. The CDR3 DNA reads TGCGCCAGCAGCTCAAAGACGGCGGAGACTTCACCCCTCCACTTT. It encodes CASSSKTAETSPLHF.